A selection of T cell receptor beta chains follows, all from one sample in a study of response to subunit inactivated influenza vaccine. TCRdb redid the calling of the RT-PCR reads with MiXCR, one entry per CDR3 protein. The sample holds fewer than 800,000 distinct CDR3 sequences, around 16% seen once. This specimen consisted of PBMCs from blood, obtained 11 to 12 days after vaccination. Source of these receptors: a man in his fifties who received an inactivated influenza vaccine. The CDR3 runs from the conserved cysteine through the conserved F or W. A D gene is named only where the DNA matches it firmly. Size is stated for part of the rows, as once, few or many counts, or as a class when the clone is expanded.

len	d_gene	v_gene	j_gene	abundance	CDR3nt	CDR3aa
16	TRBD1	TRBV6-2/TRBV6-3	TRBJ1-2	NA	TGTGCCAGCAGTTCACCGCGGGACAGGGGAGACTATGGCTACACCTTC	CASSSPRDRGDYGYTF
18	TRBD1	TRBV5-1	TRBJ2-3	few	TGCGCCAGCAGCTTTTCCGGGACAGGGCGAGGGGGCACAGATACGCAGTATTTT	CASSFSGTGRGGTDTQYF
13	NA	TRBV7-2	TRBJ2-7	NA	TGTGCCAGCAGCTTAGCGGCGATCTACGAGCAGTACTTC	CASSLAAIYEQYF
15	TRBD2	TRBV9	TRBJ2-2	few	TGTGCCAGCAGCATGGGACTAGCGAACACCGGGGAGCTGTTTTTT	CASSMGLANTGELFF
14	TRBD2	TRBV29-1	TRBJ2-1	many	TGCAGCGCCTTGACTAGCGGAGTCTACAATGAGCAGTTCTTC	CSALTSGVYNEQFF
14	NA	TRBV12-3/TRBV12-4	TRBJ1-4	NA	TGTGCCAGCAGCCTTCGGGCGCAAAATGAAAAACTGTTTTTT	CASSLRAQNEKLFF
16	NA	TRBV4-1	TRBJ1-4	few	TGCGCCAGCAGCCTGATACGGACCTCAACTAATGAAAAACTGTTTTTT	CASSLIRTSTNEKLFF
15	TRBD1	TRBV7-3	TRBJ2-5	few	TGTGCCAGCAGCAGGACAGGACAAATTGGGGAGACCCAGTACTTC	CASSRTGQIGETQYF
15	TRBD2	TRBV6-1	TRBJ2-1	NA	TGTGCCAGCAGGATGGGACTAGCGACGTACAATGAGCAGTTCTTC	CASRMGLATYNEQFF
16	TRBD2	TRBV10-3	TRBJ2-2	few	TGTGCCATCAGTGAGAGTCTAGCGGCGAACACCGGGGAGCTGTTTTTT	CAISESLAANTGELFF
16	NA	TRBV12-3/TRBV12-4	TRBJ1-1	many	TGTGCCAGCAGTTTGCGGCCCCAAAGTATGAACACTGAAGCTTTCTTT	CASSLRPQSMNTEAFF
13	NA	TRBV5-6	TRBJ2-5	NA	TGTGCCAGCAGCTTATGGCCGCAAGAGACCCAGTACTTC	CASSLWPQETQYF
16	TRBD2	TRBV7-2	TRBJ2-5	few	TGTGCCAGCAGCTTAGTTAGGCTAGCGGTCCAAGAGACCCAGTACTTC	CASSLVRLAVQETQYF
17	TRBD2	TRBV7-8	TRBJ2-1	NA	TGTGCCAGCAGCTCCAGGGGACTAGCGGGAGCTTTGAATGAGCAGTTCTTC	CASSSRGLAGALNEQFF
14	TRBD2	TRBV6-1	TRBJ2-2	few	TGTGCCAGCAATAGCGGGAGCAGTCCCGGGGAGCTGTTTTTT	CASNSGSSPGELFF
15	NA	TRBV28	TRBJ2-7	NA	TGTGCCAGCAGTTTTAGCGAGGTCCGACCCTACGAGCAGTACTTC	CASSFSEVRPYEQYF
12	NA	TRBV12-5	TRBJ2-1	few	TGTGCTAGTGGTTTCCCTGCCGGGGAGCAGTTCTTC	CASGFPAGEQFF
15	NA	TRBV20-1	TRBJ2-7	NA	TGCAGTGCCTCGGGGCAGGGACGGAGCTCCTACGAGCAGTACTTC	CSASGQGRSSYEQYF